A selection of T cell receptor beta chains follows, all from one sample in a study of blood T cell repertoires in COVID-19. Only in-frame clones appear in the TCRdb table, and some are missing; sequencing was by immunoSEQ multiplex PCR. The sample shows about 120,000 clones, 70% to 80% of them seen only once. Sequenced: peripheral blood. Source of these receptors: a human donor in a cohort sampled during active COVID-19. The CDR3 runs from the conserved cysteine through the conserved F or W. The D gene is left open where the match is weak. A row's size may be missing; if present it is once, few, many or a size class.

TGTGCCAGCAGCCAAAACAGGGGGCTAAAATCCTACGAGCAGTACTTC	CASSQNRGLKSYEQYF	TRBJ2-7	16	NA	TRBD1	TRBV3-1/TRBV3-2
TGTGCCACCAGTGCACGGCGGGGGGCTGAAGCTTTCTTT	CATSARRGAEAFF	TRBJ1-1	13	NA	NA	TRBV24-1
TGTGCCAGCACCAAAACCGGGACAGCCTCATATGGCTACACCTTC	CASTKTGTASYGYTF	TRBJ1-2	15	NA	TRBD1	TRBV5-4
TGTGCCAGCAGACAGAAGAACACTGAAGCTTTCTTT	CASRQKNTEAFF	TRBJ1-1	12	NA	NA	TRBV3-1/TRBV3-2
TGTGCCAGCAGCAAAGTACCCCCAGGGACTGAAGCTTTCTTT	CASSKVPPGTEAFF	TRBJ1-1	14	few	NA	TRBV21-1
TGTGCCAGCAGTTATACAGGGACTTCACCCCTCCACTTT	CASSYTGTSPLHF	TRBJ1-6	13	NA	NA	TRBV28
TGTGCCAGCAGCAATGGTGAGAGTATAGAGACCCAGTACTTC	CASSNGESIETQYF	TRBJ2-5	14	NA	NA	TRBV9
TGTGCCAGCAGCTTGACCAGGGACTACCTTTTTGGAAATGAGCAGTTCTTC	CASSLTRDYLFGNEQFF	TRBJ2-1	17	NA	TRBD2	TRBV7-6
TGTGCCAGCAGCTTACTCGCGGGGGGTGGAGATACGCAGTATTTT	CASSLLAGGGDTQYF	TRBJ2-3	15	NA	TRBD2	TRBV7-2
TGTGCCAGCAGCCCGGCACAGGGGGCTGGTGCTTTCTTT	CASSPAQGAGAFF	TRBJ1-1	13	NA	TRBD1	TRBV3-1/TRBV3-2
TGTGCCAGCAGCCGGGGACAGGGGGCCCGGGAGACCCAGTACTTC	CASSRGQGARETQYF	TRBJ2-5	15	once	TRBD1	TRBV3-1/TRBV3-2
TGTGCCAGCAGTGAAGTGGAGGTGGGCAGGGGGTGGAGCACTGAAGCTTTCTTT	CASSEVEVGRGWSTEAFF	TRBJ1-1	18	NA	TRBD1	TRBV6-1
TGTGCCAGCAGGGAGGTGACACCTGGTCGTCCTGAAGCTTTCTTT	CASREVTPGRPEAFF	TRBJ1-1	15	once	NA	TRBV28
TGTGCCAGCAGTTTTGGCGGGGGGCTCGCCTACGAGCAGTACTTC	CASSFGGGLAYEQYF	TRBJ2-7	15	NA	TRBD2	TRBV27
TGCGCCAGCAGCTACAGTCGAGATACGCAGTATTTT	CASSYSRDTQYF	TRBJ2-3	12	NA	NA	TRBV5-1
TGTGCCAGCAGCTTAGAGCGGGCGGGGGGGCAGTTCTTC	CASSLERAGGQFF	TRBJ2-1	13	NA	TRBD2	TRBV11-2
TGTGCCAGCAGCTTAGTGGGCAGGGTGGCCTATGGCTACACCTTC	CASSLVGRVAYGYTF	TRBJ1-2	15	NA	NA	TRBV11-2
TGTGCCAGCATCAGACAGGGGGGTAACACCGGGGAGCTGTTTTTT	CASIRQGGNTGELFF	TRBJ2-2	15	NA	TRBD1	TRBV2
TGTGCCAGCAGCCCAGCCTCCGGACGGCTCTCGGAGGGTGGCTACACCTTC	CASSPASGRLSEGGYTF	TRBJ1-2	17	NA	NA	TRBV7-2
TGTGCCAGCAGTTCCCTTGCGGGGCCTAGCACAGATACGCAGTATTTT	CASSSLAGPSTDTQYF	TRBJ2-3	16	NA	NA	TRBV28
TGTGCCAGCAGCTTAGACGGGAGCTCCTACGAGCAGTACTTC	CASSLDGSSYEQYF	TRBJ2-7	14	once	NA	TRBV7-8
TGTGCCAGCAGTGGACAGGGGCTTGAAAAACTGTTTTTT	CASSGQGLEKLFF	TRBJ1-4	13	NA	TRBD1	TRBV28
TGTGCCAGCAGCTCCCCGGGATCGGGAAACACCATATATTTT	CASSSPGSGNTIYF	TRBJ1-3	14	NA	NA	TRBV7-9
TGTGCCAGCAGTGGACTAGCGGAGGGCACCAAGGACTTC	CASSGLAEGTKDF	TRBJ2-7	13	NA	TRBD2	TRBV2
TGTGCCTGGAGTCCACGGCGGGACAGGGGGTTCAATGAGCAGTTCTTC	CAWSPRRDRGFNEQFF	TRBJ2-1	16	NA	TRBD1	TRBV30
TGTGCCAGCAGCTCCTTTCAAACTAGCACAGATACGCAGTATTTT	CASSSFQTSTDTQYF	TRBJ2-3	15	NA	NA	TRBV28
TGTGCCAGCAGCATGCAGACCCTACTAGCGGGGAGGGAAGAGACCCAGTACTTC	CASSMQTLLAGREETQYF	TRBJ2-5	18	NA	TRBD2	TRBV6-2/TRBV6-3
TGTGCCAGCTCCCCAATGGGCGGGAGGCGCTACGAGCAGTACTTC	CASSPMGGRRYEQYF	TRBJ2-7	15	NA	TRBD2	TRBV18